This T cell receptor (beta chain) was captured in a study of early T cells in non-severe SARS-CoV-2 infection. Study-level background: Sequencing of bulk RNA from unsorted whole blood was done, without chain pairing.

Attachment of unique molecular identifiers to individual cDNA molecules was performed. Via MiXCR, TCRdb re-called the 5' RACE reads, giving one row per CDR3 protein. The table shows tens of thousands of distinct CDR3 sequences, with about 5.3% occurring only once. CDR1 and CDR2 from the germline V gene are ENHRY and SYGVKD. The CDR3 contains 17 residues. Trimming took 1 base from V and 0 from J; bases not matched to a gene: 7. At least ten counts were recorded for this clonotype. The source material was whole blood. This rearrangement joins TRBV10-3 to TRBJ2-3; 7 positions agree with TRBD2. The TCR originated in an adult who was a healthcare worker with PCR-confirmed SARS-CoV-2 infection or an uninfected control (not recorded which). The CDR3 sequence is CAISEFVASGSTDTQYF. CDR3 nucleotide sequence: TGTGCCATCAGTGAGTTTGTGGCTAGCGGTAGCACAGATACGCAGTATTTT.